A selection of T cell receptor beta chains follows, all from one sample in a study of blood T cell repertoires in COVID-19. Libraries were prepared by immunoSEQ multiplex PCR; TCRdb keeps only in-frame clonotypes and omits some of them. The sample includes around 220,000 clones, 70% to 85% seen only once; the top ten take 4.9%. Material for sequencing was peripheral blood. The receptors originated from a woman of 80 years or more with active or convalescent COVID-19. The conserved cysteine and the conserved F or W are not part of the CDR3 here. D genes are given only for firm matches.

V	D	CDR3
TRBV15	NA	ATSRGGGTGYPNEQY
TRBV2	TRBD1	ASINGGTAYEQY
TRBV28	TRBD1	ASTTQGVETQY
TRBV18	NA	ASSPQFLSSYNSPLH
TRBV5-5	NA	ASSRGSTLYYEQY
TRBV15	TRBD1	ATSNYPDRVF
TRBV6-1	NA	ASSAGDLRRGWNEKLF
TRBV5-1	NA	ASSLLGPGGTEAF
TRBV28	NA	ASTPGGLLAEETQY
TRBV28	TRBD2	ASRNYNSGGGYNEQF
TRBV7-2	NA	ASTPSWANVLT
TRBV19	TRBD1	ASSTGQGRVTEAF
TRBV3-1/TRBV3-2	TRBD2	ASSQRGSNNEQF
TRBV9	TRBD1	ASSVGTGIVSGYT
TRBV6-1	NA	ASSEVAPVSGGNYGYT
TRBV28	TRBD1	ASRGQGAAGVQPQH
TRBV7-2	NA	ASSLGGSDQPQH
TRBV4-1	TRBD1	ASSQDRTGGGYT
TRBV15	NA	ATSRVTGRNEKLF
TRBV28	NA	ASSAYVNTEAF
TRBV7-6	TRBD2	ASSLGSGGYNEQF
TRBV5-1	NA	ASSLDLGAGAGYT
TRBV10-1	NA	ASSDGSGTNQPQH
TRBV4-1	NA	ASSQDFGEGLTYGYT